The 11 T cell receptor beta chains listed next were all sequenced from one sample in a study of blood T cell repertoires in COVID-19. The table came from immunoSEQ multiplex PCR; TCRdb's copy has only in-frame clones and leaves some out. Seen here are approximately 230,000 clones, roughly 90% observed once, and the top ten hold about 6%. The source material was PBMCs or T cells enriched from blood (not recorded which). All receptors derive from a woman under 40 with acute COVID-19.

The chain has TRBV13 and TRBJ2-3; D is uncertain. The V end was cut by 3 bases, the J end by 2 bases, with 9 bases between. The CDR3 sequence is 14 residues long. CDR1 and CDR2 from the germline V gene are PRHDT and FYEKMQ (reference sequence). CDR3 nucleotides: TGTGCCAGCAGCTTTTTACAGTTCACAGATACGCAGTATTTT. This gives the protein CASSFLQFTDTQYF.

The chain employs TRBV27 and TRBJ1-1; D is unclear. Germline-derived CDR1 and CDR2 are MNHEY and SMNVEV (reference sequence). The CDR3 is 12 residues long. Trimming removed 6 bases from V and 8 bases from J, with 13 bases in between. CDR3 loop: CASRDMGREAFF. For the CDR3, the DNA is TGTGCCAGCAGAGACATGGGGAGGGAAGCTTTCTTT.

This sequence joins TRBV6-1 and TRBJ1-2; 7 bases map to TRBD1. Germline V gene lookup returns CDR1 MNHNS and CDR2 SASEGT. V lost 0 bases, J lost 1 base, and 5 bases stayed unmatched. The CDR3 is 16 amino acids. CDR3 nucleotide sequence: TGTGCCAGCAGTGAAGCGTCGAGGACAGGTAACTATGGCTACACCTTC. This sequence encodes CASSEASRTGNYGYTF.

The CDR3 DNA reads as TGTGCCAGCAGCTCGGCCTACAATGAGCAGTTCTTC. Amino acid sequence: CASSSAYNEQFF. The chain links TRBV7-9 to TRBJ2-1, with D hard to call. The V end lost 4 bases, the J end lost 2 bases, and 3 bases lay between the germline ends. CDR1 and CDR2 (germline): SEHNR, FQNEAQ (reference sequence). This CDR3 is 12 amino acids long. The whole variable domain, filled in from reference TRBV7-9 and TRBJ2-1, reads DTGVSQNPRHKITKRGQNVTFRCDPISEHNRLYWYRQTLGQGPEFLTYFQNEAQLEKSRLLSDRFSAERPKGSFSTLEIQRTEQGDSAMYLCASSSAYNEQFFGPGTRLTVL.

The chain links TRBV30 to TRBJ2-1; 9 nucleotides line up with TRBD2. Germline values: CDR1 GTSNPN, CDR2 SVGIG (reference sequence). This CDR3 has 15 residues. Unmatched junction bases numbered 9, after V lost 0 bases and J lost 9 bases. This CDR3 is CAWSVLLAGRGEQFF. The CDR3, as DNA: TGTGCCTGGAGTGTCTTGCTAGCGGGGAGAGGTGAGCAGTTCTTC.

This chain uses TRBV7-9 with TRBJ1-6, with D unclear. The germline V gene encodes CDR1 SEHNR and CDR2 FQNEAQ (reference sequence). The CDR3 has 14 amino acids. Trimming left V 4 bases short and J 4 bases short, with 8 bases between. The CDR3 is CASSSEGYNSPLHF. The CDR3 coding sequence is TGTGCCAGCAGCTCAGAGGGTTATAATTCACCCCTCCACTTT.

The gene calls are TRBV19 and TRBJ2-2; D might be TRBD2 (5 bases). V was pared by 3 bases and J by 2 bases, with 10 bases between. Germline values: CDR1 LNHDA, CDR2 SQIVND (reference sequence). This CDR3 has 15 amino acids. DNA for the CDR3: TGTGCCAGTAGTATCCTAGCCCTCAACACCGGGGAGCTGTTTTTT. This sequence encodes CASSILALNTGELFF.

The chain employs TRBV9 and TRBJ2-1, with TRBD2 matching over 10 bases. The CDR3 consists of 17 residues. The germline V gene encodes CDR1 SGDLS and CDR2 YYNGEE. The V and J ends lost 0 bases and 8 bases, in that order; junction bases with no gene match: 11. For the CDR3, the DNA is TGTGCCAGCAGCGTAGGTCCAGCGGGGGGGCTTAGTGATGAGCAGTTCTTC. Translation gives CASSVGPAGGLSDEQFF.

The chain has TRBV5-1 and TRBJ2-5; no clear D gene. Trimming pared 1 base from V and 4 bases from J, leaving 8 bases between. From germline, CDR1 is SGHRS and CDR2 YFSETQ. The CDR3 covers 13 residues. The chain's CDR3 is CASSLFLGETQYF. CDR3 DNA: TGCGCCAGCAGCTTGTTTCTAGGAGAGACCCAGTACTTC. The variable domain in full, with the rest retrieved from reference TRBV5-1 and TRBJ2-5, is KAGVTQTPRYLIKTRGQQVTLSCSPISGHRSVSWYQQTPGQGLQFLFEYFSETQRNKGNFPGRFSGRQFSNSRSEMNVSTLELGDSALYLCASSLFLGETQYFGPGTRLLVL.

The chain uses TRBV4-2 and TRBJ2-3, with 13 bases aligning to TRBD2. V trimming: 2 bases; J trimming: 5 bases; junction bases outside the gene matches: 4. This CDR3 comprises 16 residues. Germline CDR1 LGHNA, CDR2 YNFKEQ. CDR3 sequence: CASSQRTSGGGDTQYF. CDR3 in DNA: TGTGCCAGCAGCCAACGGACTAGCGGGGGTGGAGATACGCAGTATTTT.

In this sample, this clone turned up a few times. J is TRBJ2-3 and V is TRBV5-6; 8 bases are a match to TRBD1. Trimming took 2 bases from V and 2 from J; bases not matched to a gene: 7. The CDR3 consists of 16 residues. In germline, CDR1 is SGHDT, CDR2 YYEEEE. CDR3 nucleotide sequence: TGTGCCAGCAGCTTATGGACAGGGATCCCCACAGATACGCAGTATTTT. Amino acid sequence: CASSLWTGIPTDTQYF.